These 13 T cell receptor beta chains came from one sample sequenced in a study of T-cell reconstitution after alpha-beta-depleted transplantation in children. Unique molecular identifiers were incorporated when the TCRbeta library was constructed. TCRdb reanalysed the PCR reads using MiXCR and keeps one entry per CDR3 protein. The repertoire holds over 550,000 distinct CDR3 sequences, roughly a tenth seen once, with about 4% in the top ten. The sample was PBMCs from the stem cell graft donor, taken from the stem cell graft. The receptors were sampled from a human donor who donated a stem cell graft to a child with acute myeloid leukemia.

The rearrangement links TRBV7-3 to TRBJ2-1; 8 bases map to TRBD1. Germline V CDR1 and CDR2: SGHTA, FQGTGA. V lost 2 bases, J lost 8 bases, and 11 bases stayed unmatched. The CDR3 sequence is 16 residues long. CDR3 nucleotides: TGTGCCAGCAGCTTAGAGCCCGGGCAGGGGGCCCATGAGCAGTTCTTC. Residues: CASSLEPGQGAHEQFF.

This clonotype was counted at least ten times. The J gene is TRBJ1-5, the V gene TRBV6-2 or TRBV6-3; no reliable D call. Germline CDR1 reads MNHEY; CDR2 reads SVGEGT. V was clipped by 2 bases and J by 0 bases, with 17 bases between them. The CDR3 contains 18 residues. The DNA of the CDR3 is TGTGCCAGCAGTTACCGTCCGGCCGACCCCGATAGCAATCAGCCCCAGCATTTT. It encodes CASSYRPADPDSNQPQHF.

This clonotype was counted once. CDR3: CASSQVQDDPSYGYTF. CDR3 nucleotides: TGCGCCAGCAGTCAAGTCCAGGATGACCCGTCCTATGGCTACACCTTC. The chain has TRBV23-1 and TRBJ1-2; D remains unclear. TRBV23-1 is known as an ORF, though its function is uncertain. Trimming removed 2 bases at V and 4 bases at J, with 17 bases between. The CDR3 has 16 amino acids.

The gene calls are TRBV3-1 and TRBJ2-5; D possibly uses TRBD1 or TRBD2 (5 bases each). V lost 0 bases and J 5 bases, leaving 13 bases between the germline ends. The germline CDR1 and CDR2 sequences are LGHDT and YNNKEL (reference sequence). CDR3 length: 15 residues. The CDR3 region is CASSQDSGGIETQYF. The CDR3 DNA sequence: TGTGCCAGCAGCCAAGATTCTGGGGGTATTGAGACCCAGTACTTC.

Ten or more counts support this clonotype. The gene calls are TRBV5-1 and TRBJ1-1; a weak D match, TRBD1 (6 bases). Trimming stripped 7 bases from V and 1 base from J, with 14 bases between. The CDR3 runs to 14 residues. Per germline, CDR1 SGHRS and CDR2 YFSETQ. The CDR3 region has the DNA TGCGCCAGCGGCGTACAGGGCCCGAACACTGAAGCTTTCTTT. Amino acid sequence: CASGVQGPNTEAFF.

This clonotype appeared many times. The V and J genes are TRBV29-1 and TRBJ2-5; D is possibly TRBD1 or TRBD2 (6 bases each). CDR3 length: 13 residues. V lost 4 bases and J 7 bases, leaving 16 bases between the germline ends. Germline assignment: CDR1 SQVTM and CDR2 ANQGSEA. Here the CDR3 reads CSVVKGGGRTQYF. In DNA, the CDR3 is TGCAGCGTTGTGAAGGGGGGTGGACGGACCCAGTACTTC.

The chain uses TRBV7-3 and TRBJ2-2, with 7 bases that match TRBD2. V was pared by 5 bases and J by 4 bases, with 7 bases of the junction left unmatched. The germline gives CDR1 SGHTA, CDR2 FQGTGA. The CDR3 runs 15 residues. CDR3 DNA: TGTGCCAGCAGCCGGGAGGTTTCGTTCACCGGGGAGCTGTTTTTT. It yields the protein CASSREVSFTGELFF.

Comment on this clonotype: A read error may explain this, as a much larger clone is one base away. In DNA form, the CDR3 reads TGTGCCAGCAGCTGGGACAGGGACGAGCAGTACTTC. Translating gives CASSWDRDEQYF. The gene calls are TRBV7-8 and TRBJ2-7; 9 bases match TRBD1. Looked up from germline, CDR1 is SGHVS and CDR2 is FQNEAQ. The V segment lost 4 bases and the J segment 5 bases; nucleotides outside the gene matches: 0. This CDR3 contains 12 residues.

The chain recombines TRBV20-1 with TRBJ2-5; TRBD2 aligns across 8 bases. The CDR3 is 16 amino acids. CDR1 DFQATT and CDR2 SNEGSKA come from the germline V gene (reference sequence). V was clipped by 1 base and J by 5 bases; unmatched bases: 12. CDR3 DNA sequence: TGCAGTGCTAGAGCCGCCGGGACTAGTCCCTGGGAGACCCAGTACTTC. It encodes CSARAAGTSPWETQYF.

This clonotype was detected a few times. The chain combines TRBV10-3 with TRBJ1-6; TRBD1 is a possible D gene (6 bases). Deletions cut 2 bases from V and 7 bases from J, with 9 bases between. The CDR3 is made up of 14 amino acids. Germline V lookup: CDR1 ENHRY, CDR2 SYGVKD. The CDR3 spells CAISEGTMNSPLHF. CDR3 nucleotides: TGTGCCATCAGTGAGGGGACAATGAATTCACCCCTCCACTTT.

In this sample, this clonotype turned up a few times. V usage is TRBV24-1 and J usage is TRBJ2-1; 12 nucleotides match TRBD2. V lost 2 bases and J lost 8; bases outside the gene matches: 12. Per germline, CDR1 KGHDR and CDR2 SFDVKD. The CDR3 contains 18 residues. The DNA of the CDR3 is TGTGCCACCAGTGATTCGAAGCTAGCGGGAGGGCCCGGCCATGAGCAGTTCTTC. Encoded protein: CATSDSKLAGGPGHEQFF.

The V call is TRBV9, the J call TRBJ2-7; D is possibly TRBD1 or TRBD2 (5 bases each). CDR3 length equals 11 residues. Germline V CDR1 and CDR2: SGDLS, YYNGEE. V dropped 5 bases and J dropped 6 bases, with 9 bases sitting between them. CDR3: CASRDGAEQYF. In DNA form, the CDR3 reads TGTGCCAGCAGGGACGGGGCCGAGCAGTACTTC.

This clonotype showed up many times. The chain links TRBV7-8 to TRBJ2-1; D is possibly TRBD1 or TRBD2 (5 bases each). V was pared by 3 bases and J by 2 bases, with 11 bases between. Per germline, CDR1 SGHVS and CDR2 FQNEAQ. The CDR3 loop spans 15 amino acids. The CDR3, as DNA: TGTGCCAGCAGCTTTGATGGGGGACCCTACAATGAGCAGTTCTTC. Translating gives CASSFDGGPYNEQFF. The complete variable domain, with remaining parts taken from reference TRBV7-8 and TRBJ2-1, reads GAGVSQSPRYKVAKRGQDVALRCDPISGHVSLFWYQQALGQGPEFLTYFQNEAQLDKSGLPSDRFFAERPEGSVSTLKIQRTQQEDSAVYLCASSFDGGPYNEQFFGPGTRLTVL.